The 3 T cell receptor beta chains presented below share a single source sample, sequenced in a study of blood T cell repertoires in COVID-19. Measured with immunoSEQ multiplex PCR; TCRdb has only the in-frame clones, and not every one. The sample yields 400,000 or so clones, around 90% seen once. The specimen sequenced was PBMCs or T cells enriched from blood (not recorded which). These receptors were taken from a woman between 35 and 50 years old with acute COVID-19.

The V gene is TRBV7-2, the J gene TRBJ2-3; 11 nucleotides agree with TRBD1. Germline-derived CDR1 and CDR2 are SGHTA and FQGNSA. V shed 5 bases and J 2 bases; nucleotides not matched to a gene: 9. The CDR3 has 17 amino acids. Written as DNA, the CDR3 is TGTGCCAGCAGCACGAGAGGACAGGGGGCCGCCACAGATACGCAGTATTTT. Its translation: CASSTRGQGAATDTQYF.

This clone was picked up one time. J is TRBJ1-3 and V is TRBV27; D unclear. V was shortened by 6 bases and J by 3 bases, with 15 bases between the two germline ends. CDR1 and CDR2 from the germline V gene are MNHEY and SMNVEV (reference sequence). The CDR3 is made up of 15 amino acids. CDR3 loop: CASSPSVGVGNTIYF. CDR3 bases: TGTGCCAGCAGCCCATCGGTGGGAGTTGGAAACACCATATATTTT.

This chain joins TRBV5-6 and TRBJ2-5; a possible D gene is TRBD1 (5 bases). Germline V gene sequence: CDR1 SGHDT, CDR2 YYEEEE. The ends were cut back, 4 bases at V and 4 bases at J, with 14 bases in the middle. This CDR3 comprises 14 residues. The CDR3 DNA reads TGTGCCAGCAGCCAAATAGGGGCAGGAGAGACCCAGTACTTC. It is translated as CASSQIGAGETQYF.